A selection of T cell receptor beta chains follows, all from one sample in a study of T cell repertoires in cytomegalovirus infection. TCRdb re-called the reads through MiXCR, storing one row per CDR3 protein. The profile shows 69,000 or so distinct CDR3 sequences, about 27% of them singletons. No antigen has been identified for these receptors. This specimen consisted of CD8+ T cells from cultured PBMCs, obtained from culture after CMV antigen stimulation. The origin of the receptors is a human donor in good health (CMV status not recorded). Some clones in this sample may be carry-over from other donors' samples. The CDR3 runs from the conserved cysteine through the conserved F or W. The D gene is left open where the match is weak. A row's size may be missing; if present it is once, few, many or a size class.

TRBV11-2,TRBJ2-1,.,many,CASSLDGDPNYNEQFF,TGTGCCAGCAGCTTAGATGGGGATCCGAACTACAATGAGCAGTTCTTC
TRBV27,TRBJ2-1,TRBD2,.,CASRGAGGPVNEQFF,TGTGCCAGCCGGGGTGCGGGAGGGCCGGTAAATGAGCAGTTCTTC
TRBV18,TRBJ2-3,.,.,CASSPPVLNTDTQYF,TGTGCCAGCTCACCACCGGTCCTCAACACAGATACGCAGTATTTT
TRBV6-2/TRBV6-3,TRBJ2-7,.,.,CASSLGRGGEQYF,TGTGCCAGCAGTTTGGGTCGAGGCGGCGAGCAGTACTTC
TRBV4-3,TRBJ1-1,TRBD1,.,CASSQFRTGETEAFF,TGCGCCAGCAGCCAATTCAGGACAGGGGAAACTGAAGCTTTCTTT
TRBV7-8,TRBJ2-7,.,.,CASSSPPDSHYEQYF,TGTGCCAGCAGCTCCCCCCCGGACAGCCACTACGAGCAGTACTTC
TRBV12-3/TRBV12-4,TRBJ2-1,.,.,CASSLYSEQFF,TGTGCCAGCAGTTTATACAGTGAGCAGTTCTTC
TRBV11-2,TRBJ2-7,.,few,CASSLGVQDEQYF,TGTGCCAGCAGCTTAGGTGTGCAGGACGAGCAGTACTTC
TRBV20-1,TRBJ2-4,.,many,CSATEELGNIQYF,TGCAGTGCTACCGAAGAACTAGGAAACATTCAGTACTTC
TRBV6-1,TRBJ2-7,.,.,CASIGTAIYEQYF,TGTGCCAGCATTGGGACGGCTATCTACGAGCAGTACTTC
TRBV12-3/TRBV12-4,TRBJ2-7,.,.,CASSEGASEKYF,TGTGCCAGCTCGGAGGGTGCGTCCGAGAAGTACTTC
TRBV12-3/TRBV12-4,TRBJ2-1,TRBD1,many,CASRLTGGAYNEQFF,TGTGCCAGCAGGTTGACAGGGGGCGCCTACAATGAGCAGTTCTTC
TRBV7-3,TRBJ2-2,.,many,CASSLNPRGTVASGELFF,TGTGCCAGCAGCTTAAACCCACGGGGGACCGTGGCTAGCGGGGAGCTGTTTTTT
TRBV28,TRBJ2-3,TRBD2,.,CASSSLAGGTRDTQYF,TGTGCCAGCAGTTCGTTAGCGGGGGGGACCAGAGATACGCAGTATTTT
TRBV27,TRBJ1-6,.,many,CASSSGLGRTNSPLHF,TGTGCCAGCAGTTCCGGCCTAGGACGGACAAATTCACCCCTCCACTTT
TRBV18,TRBJ2-6,.,.,CASSPPWGDSSGANVLTF,TGTGCCAGCTCACCACCTTGGGGGGATTCCTCTGGGGCCAACGTCCTGACTTTC
TRBV12-5,TRBJ2-7,TRBD2,.,CASGSGLDLYEQYF,TGTGCTAGTGGTTCAGGACTAGACCTCTACGAGCAGTACTTC
TRBV4-3,TRBJ1-2,.,.,CASSQAGEEVYYGYTF,TGCGCCAGCAGCCAAGCTGGAGAAGAGGTTTACTATGGCTACACCTTC
TRBV7-9,TRBJ2-7,TRBD2,.,CASSLGLATYEQYF,TGTGCCAGCAGCTTAGGACTAGCGACCTACGAGCAGTACTTC
TRBV4-3,TRBJ1-3,.,few,CASSQGGVSGNTIYF,TGCGCCAGCAGCCAAGGAGGTGTCTCTGGAAACACCATATATTTT
TRBV7-8,TRBJ2-5,TRBD1,.,CASTQGDGIQETQYF,TGTGCCAGCACACAGGGGGACGGGATCCAAGAGACCCAGTACTTC
TRBV29-1,TRBJ2-1,.,.,CSVEDGTGVYNEQFF,TGCAGCGTTGAAGATGGCACAGGAGTATACAATGAGCAGTTCTTC
TRBV4-3,TRBJ2-1,.,.,CASSQDVTVGNEQFF,TGCGCCAGCAGCCAAGATGTAACGGTGGGGAATGAGCAGTTCTTC
TRBV7-6,TRBJ1-5,TRBD1,few,CASSLGGQGSNQPQHF,TGTGCTAGCAGCTTAGGGGGACAGGGGAGCAATCAGCCCCAGCATTTT
TRBV12-3/TRBV12-4,TRBJ1-5,TRBD1,.,CASSVTGARNQPQHF,TGTGCCAGCAGTGTAACAGGGGCCCGCAATCAGCCCCAGCATTTT
TRBV9,TRBJ2-3,TRBD2,.,CASSPRLAEITDTQYF,TGTGCCAGCAGCCCTCGACTAGCGGAGATCACAGATACGCAGTATTTT
TRBV24-1,TRBJ2-1,TRBD2,.,CATSVLRGLDNEQFF,TGTGCCACCAGTGTCCTTAGGGGACTAGACAATGAGCAGTTCTTC
TRBV2,TRBJ1-5,TRBD1,few,CASSLDRVDGNQPQHF,TGTGCCAGCAGCTTGGACAGGGTAGACGGCAATCAGCCCCAGCATTTT
TRBV20-1,TRBJ1-2,.,few,CSAPRQVVKDGYTF,TGCAGTGCTCCAAGACAGGTAGTTAAAGATGGCTACACCTTC
TRBV28,TRBJ2-3,.,many,CASTPPRGTQYF,TGTGCCAGCACTCCTCCCCGGGGCACGCAGTATTTT
TRBV4-3,TRBJ2-3,.,.,CASSQDGAGTSDTQYF,TGCGCCAGCAGCCAAGATGGCGCGGGAACCTCAGATACGCAGTATTTT
TRBV24-1,TRBJ2-3,.,few,CATSEGQGTDTQYF,TGTGCCACCAGTGAGGGGCAGGGCACAGATACGCAGTATTTT
TRBV7-9,TRBJ2-7,.,.,CASSLASAYEQYF,TGTGCCAGCAGCTTAGCCTCGGCTTACGAGCAGTACTTC
TRBV19,TRBJ1-5,.,few,CASSLAGASNQPQHF,TGTGCCAGTAGTCTGGCGGGGGCGAGCAATCAGCCCCAGCATTTT
TRBV4-2,TRBJ2-2,.,few,CASSQDYSGDTGELFF,TGTGCCAGCAGCCAAGATTACTCGGGGGACACCGGGGAGCTGTTTTTT
TRBV9,TRBJ2-2,.,.,CASSQMDQGTGELFF,TGTGCCAGCAGCCAAATGGACCAGGGGACCGGGGAGCTGTTTTTT
TRBV9,TRBJ2-5,.,.,CASSVAGAQETQYF,TGTGCCAGCAGCGTAGCGGGGGCGCAAGAGACCCAGTACTTC
TRBV7-2,TRBJ2-7,.,many,CASSLYYTYEQYF,TGTGCCAGCAGCCTTTACTACACCTACGAGCAGTACTTC
TRBV4-3,TRBJ1-1,TRBD1,.,CASSQEEGAYGNTEAFF,TGCGCCAGCAGCCAAGAGGAGGGGGCCTATGGGAACACTGAAGCTTTCTTT
TRBV12-5,TRBJ2-1,TRBD2,.,CASVAGTSGFNEQFF,TGTGCTAGTGTTGCCGGGACTAGCGGTTTCAATGAGCAGTTCTTC
TRBV30,TRBJ2-5,.,.,CAWTIAGGAQYF,TGTGCCTGGACCATCGCAGGGGGGGCCCAGTACTTC